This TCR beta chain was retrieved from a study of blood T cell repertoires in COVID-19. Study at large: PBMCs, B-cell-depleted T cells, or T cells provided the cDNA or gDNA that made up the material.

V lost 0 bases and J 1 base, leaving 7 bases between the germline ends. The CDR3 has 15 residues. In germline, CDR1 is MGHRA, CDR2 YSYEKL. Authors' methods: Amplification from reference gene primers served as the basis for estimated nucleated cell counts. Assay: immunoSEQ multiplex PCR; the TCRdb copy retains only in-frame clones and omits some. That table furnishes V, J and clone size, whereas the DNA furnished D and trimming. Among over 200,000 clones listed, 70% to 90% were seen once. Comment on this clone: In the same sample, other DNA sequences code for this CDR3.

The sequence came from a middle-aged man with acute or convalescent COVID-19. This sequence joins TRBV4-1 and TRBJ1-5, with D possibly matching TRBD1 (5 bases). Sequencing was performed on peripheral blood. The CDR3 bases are TGCGCCAGCAGCCAAGACCAGGGAAGCAATCAGCCCCAGCATTTT. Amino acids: CASSQDQGSNQPQHF.